The 18 T cell receptor beta chains below were found in one sample sequenced in a study of human T cells and chemical hapten exposure. Regarding time point: patch test 2, 6 weeks after DPC sensitization. Described treatment: therapeutic diphenylcyclopropenone sensitization with weekly scalp DPC. TCRdb re-called the RACE reads with MiXCR, one entry per CDR3 protein. This table has tens of thousands of distinct CDR3 sequences, around 3.2% appearing once. The sample was whole blood, taken in connection with sensitization to the hapten diphenylcyclopropenone (DPC). All receptors derive from a middle-aged man with alopecia areata. Some clones in this sample may be carry-over from other donors' samples.

This clonotype was counted many times. The rearrangement uses TRBV10-3 and TRBJ2-3; TRBD2 matches 8 bases. The CDR3 is 12 amino acids. J was trimmed by 4 bases and V by 11 bases; bases with no gene match: 5. The germline V gene has CDR1 ENHRY and CDR2 SYGVKD. The CDR3 sequence: CAAGGAADTQYF. In nucleotides, the CDR3 is TGTGCCGCCGGGGGGGCGGCAGATACGCAGTATTTT.

This sequence joins TRBV19 and TRBJ2-1, with 12 bases that match TRBD2. V shed 7 bases, J shed 2 bases, and the junction held 6 bases outside the gene matches. The germline V gene has CDR1 LNHDA and CDR2 SQIVND (reference sequence). The CDR3 is 16 amino acids. The CDR3 bases are TGTGCCAGTAACCTAGCGGGAGGGCCACCCTACAATGAGCAGTTCTTC. Translation gives CASNLAGGPPYNEQFF. Variable domain in full (rest from reference TRBV19 and TRBJ2-1): DGGITQSPKYLFRKEGQNVTLSCEQNLNHDAMYWYRQDPGQGLRLIYYSQIVNDFQKGDIAEGYSVSREKKESFPLTVTSAQKNPTAFYLCASNLAGGPPYNEQFFGPGTRLTVL.

The sample holds a few counts of this clonotype. The gene calls are TRBV12-3 or TRBV12-4 and TRBJ2-7; no reliable D call. V was shortened by 4 bases and J by 3 bases, with 10 bases between the two germline ends. CDR3 length: 13 amino acids. The CDR3, as DNA: TGTGCCAGCAGTTCGTTGCGGTTCTACGAGCAGTACTTC. As protein: CASSSLRFYEQYF.

This clonotype was counted a few times. The chain uses TRBV13 and TRBJ1-1; D is ambiguous. V dropped 5 bases and J dropped 4 bases, with 23 bases sitting between them. This CDR3 comprises 17 residues. From germline, CDR1 is PRHDT and CDR2 FYEKMQ (reference sequence). The CDR3 is CASSTRERIDGVTEAFF. DNA of the CDR3: TGTGCCAGCAGCACCCGCGAGCGCATCGATGGAGTCACTGAAGCTTTCTTT.

In this sample, this clonotype turned up many times. The V and J genes are TRBV7-6 and TRBJ2-2; D possibly matches TRBD1 or TRBD2 (5 bases each). V gave up 0 bases and J gave up 1 base, with 15 bases separating them. CDR1 is SGHVS and CDR2 is FNYEAQ in the germline V gene. The CDR3 sequence is 18 residues long. The CDR3, as DNA: TGTGCCAGCAGCTTAGCTTTTATGGGGGAGCGGAACACCGGGGAGCTGTTTTTT. This gives the protein CASSLAFMGERNTGELFF.

This clonotype was recorded many times. V is TRBV6-5 and J is TRBJ1-2; 7 bases match TRBD1. After removal of 4 bases from V and 4 bases from J, the junction contained 9 bases not matched to a gene. CDR3 length equals 15 residues. Germline loops: CDR1 MNHEY, CDR2 SVGAGI. CDR3 in DNA: TGTGCCAGCAGTTCCGTGACAGGGAAGGGCTATGGCTACACCTTC. This sequence encodes CASSSVTGKGYGYTF.

Ten or more counts support this clonotype. V and J are TRBV6-5 and TRBJ2-2; D unclear. CDR3 size: 12 residues. Trimming took 6 bases from V and 3 from J, leaving 5 bases between them. Looked up from germline, CDR1 is MNHEY and CDR2 is SVGAGI. The CDR3 DNA reads TGTGCCAGCAGCCCCTACACCGGGGAGCTGTTTTTT. Amino acids: CASSPYTGELFF.

This clonotype appeared many times. The V call is TRBV2, the J call TRBJ2-2; 11 nucleotides agree with TRBD2. CDR1 is SNHLY and CDR2 is FYNNEI in the germline V gene. Trimming took 7 bases from V and 2 from J; bases not matched to a gene: 3. This CDR3 contains 15 residues. The CDR3 DNA is TGTGCCAGCAATAGACTAGCGGGAAACACCGGGGAGCTGTTTTTT. As protein: CASNRLAGNTGELFF.

This sequence joins TRBV6-1 and TRBJ2-5; the D is unclear. The CDR3 runs to 12 residues. Germline assignment: CDR1 MNHNS and CDR2 SASEGT. Trimming took 2 bases from V and 5 from J, leaving 6 bases between them. The CDR3 loop is CASSETRETQYF. As DNA, the CDR3 is TGTGCCAGCAGTGAAACGAGGGAGACCCAGTACTTC.

There are many counts of this clonotype. Written as DNA, the CDR3 is TGTGCCTGGAGTACCGGCTCTGGGGCCAACGTCCTGACTTTC. This encodes CAWSTGSGANVLTF. V and J are TRBV30 and TRBJ2-6; the D is unclear. The germline gives CDR1 GTSNPN, CDR2 SVGIG (reference sequence). Trimming took 2 bases from V and 0 from J, leaving 5 bases between them. This CDR3 comprises 14 residues.

This clonotype has at least ten counts. This rearrangement joins TRBV27 to TRBJ1-2; 7 bases are a match to TRBD1. Germline CDR1 is MNHEY and CDR2 is SMNVEV (reference sequence). With V trimmed by 5 bases and J by 2 bases, 11 bases remained unmatched. The CDR3 length is 16 residues. CDR3 nucleotide sequence: TGTGCCAGCAGTCCAACCCGAGACAGGGAAAACTATGGCTACACCTTC. Its translation: CASSPTRDRENYGYTF.

Judged by abundance, this clonotype is medium-sized. The V gene is TRBV6-4, the J gene TRBJ2-3, with 10 bases identical to TRBD2. This CDR3 region has 14 residues. After removal of 3 bases from V and 4 bases from J, the junction contained 1 base not matched to a gene. CDR1 MRHNA and CDR2 SNTAGT come from the germline V gene. The CDR3 reads CASSELAGADTQYF. The DNA of the CDR3 is TGTGCCAGCAGTGAGCTAGCGGGAGCAGATACGCAGTATTTT.

V usage is TRBV19 and J usage is TRBJ2-5, with 14 bases fitting TRBD2. Looked up from germline, CDR1 is LNHDA and CDR2 is SQIVND (reference sequence). This CDR3 spans 16 amino acids. After removal of 5 bases from V and 2 bases from J, the junction contained 4 bases not matched to a gene. CDR3 sequence reads: CASSHGLAGGQETQYF. In nucleotides, the CDR3 is TGTGCCAGTAGTCATGGACTAGCGGGAGGACAAGAGACCCAGTACTTC.

The chain employs TRBV20-1 and TRBJ2-7, with 7 bases that match TRBD2. The CDR3 runs to 14 residues. Germline-derived CDR1 and CDR2 are DFQATT and SNEGSKA (reference sequence). V lost 4 bases to trimming and J lost 6 bases; unmatched junction nucleotides: 12. CDR3 in amino acids: CSATRGGPSTEQYF. The CDR3 DNA follows: TGCAGTGCTACACGCGGGGGACCTTCCACCGAGCAGTACTTC.

The sample holds many counts of this clonotype. The V call is TRBV2, the J call TRBJ1-5, with D perhaps matching TRBD1 (6 bases). Per germline, CDR1 SNHLY and CDR2 FYNNEI. V gave up 9 bases and J gave up 4 bases, with 16 bases separating them. The length of the CDR3 is 14 residues. This chain's CDR3 is CASKPGTPNQPQHF. CDR3 nucleotide sequence: TGTGCCAGTAAACCCGGGACACCTAATCAGCCCCAGCATTTT.

This clonotype has at least ten counts. J is TRBJ2-1 and V is TRBV11-3; no firm D call. This CDR3 region has 16 residues. Germline V gives CDR1 SGHNT, CDR2 YENEEA. Trimming took 5 bases from V and 2 from J, leaving 16 bases between them. CDR3 residues: CASSPLVALTYNEQFF. The CDR3 DNA reads TGTGCCAGCAGCCCTTTGGTGGCGTTGACCTACAATGAGCAGTTCTTC.

This sequence joins TRBV20-1 and TRBJ2-7; tentatively, D is TRBD1 (5 bases). Germline V gene lookup returns CDR1 DFQATT and CDR2 SNEGSKA (reference sequence). This CDR3 spans 16 amino acids. Between the trimmed V and J ends, which lost 1 base and 5 bases, there was a span of 21 bases. The CDR3 protein is CSARALGRSPGDEQYF. The DNA of the CDR3 is TGCAGTGCTAGAGCCTTGGGGCGATCCCCTGGGGACGAGCAGTACTTC.

This clonotype was recorded at least ten times. V usage is TRBV18 and J usage is TRBJ2-1; D might be TRBD1 (6 bases). The germline CDR1 and CDR2 sequences are KGHSH and LQKENI. The V end lost 6 bases, the J end lost 9 bases, and 18 bases lay between the germline ends. This CDR3 region has 14 residues. The CDR3 loop is CASSPGHPPVEQFF. The DNA for the CDR3 is TGTGCCAGCTCCCCGGGACACCCTCCGGTTGAGCAGTTCTTC.